Sequencing of this T cell receptor (beta chain) was carried out in a study of blood T cell repertoires in COVID-19. Study-level background: The United States, Italy and Spain were the sources of the acute and convalescent COVID-19 samples. T cells, B-cell-depleted T cells, or PBMCs supplied cDNA or gDNA.

Authors' data handling: Reference gene primer amplification in the assay estimated nucleated cell counts. Profiled with immunoSEQ multiplex PCR; TCRdb holds only in-frame clones, not every one. Clone size and V and J calls were adopted from that table, with D and trimming inferred from the DNA. The profile shows around 110,000 clones, 80% of them singletons. The CDR3 totals 13 residues. V trimming: 5 bases; J trimming: 6 bases; junction bases outside the gene matches: 4. The germline gives CDR1 SGHTA, CDR2 FQGNSA. Sequences were obtained from peripheral blood. The receptor was isolated from a man aged 65 to 79 with acute or convalescent COVID-19. The V and J genes are TRBV7-2 and TRBJ1-5; 7 bases line up with TRBD1. Here the CDR3 reads CASSPDRVQPQHF. CDR3 sequence (DNA): TGTGCCAGCAGCCCCGACAGGGTTCAGCCCCAGCATTTT.